The clone carrying this T cell receptor beta chain has a single count. Its antigen is still unknown. The record originates from a study of T-cell memory formation after mild COVID-19. On the study more broadly: Most TCR clusters belonged to a single donor.

The CDR3 totals 13 residues. The germline CDR1 and CDR2 sequences are SQVTM and ANQGSEA. The V segment lost 7 bases and the J segment 0 bases; nucleotides outside the gene matches: 6. Using its own MiXCR run on the 5' RACE reads, TCRdb lists one record per CDR3 protein. Of a few hundred thousand distinct CDR3 sequences in the sample, roughly a quarter were seen once. General study findings and limits: Pre-infection memory held some responding clones, suggesting pre-existing cross-reactive T cells responded. Contracting CD4+ clones sat mainly in CM and EM; CD8+ in EMRA. Clones shrinking between day 15 and 85 showed a balanced CD4/CD8 split, and those that grew later tilted toward CD4+.

The source of this sequence is an adult woman who had mild COVID-19 (a few samples of this study predate the infection). Cell type and time point are not known. The sequencing sample was made of PBMCs or a T cell subset sorted from them (not recorded which). This sequence joins TRBV29-1 and TRBJ2-7; 7 bases are shared with TRBD1. The CDR3 sequence: CSASQGNSYEQYF. The CDR3 DNA follows: TGCAGCGCCTCACAGGGGAACTCCTACGAGCAGTACTTC.